This T cell receptor beta chain was captured in a study of early T cells in non-severe SARS-CoV-2 infection. The wider study: Unpaired chains resulted from sequencing bulk RNA of unsorted whole blood.

Of note for this clonotype: What it binds is unknown. A read error is possible here, since a much larger clone lies one base away.

The study's findings and limits: Clonotype matching in VDJdb favored anti-spike CD8 responses and did not capture private and CD4 specificities.

Individual cDNA molecules each received unique molecular identifiers attached to them. TCRdb independently ran MiXCR on the 5' RACE reads; one entry per CDR3 protein. The table includes roughly 40,000 distinct CDR3 sequences, around 5.7% detected once. The sequence was collected from an adult who was a healthcare worker with PCR-confirmed SARS-CoV-2 infection or an uninfected control (not recorded which). Sequencing input: whole blood.

Written as DNA, the CDR3 is TGTGCCAGCAGCACCTTTAGCACAGATACGCAGTATTTT. It specifies CASSTFSTDTQYF. The chain carries TRBV5-6 and TRBJ2-3; D gene unclear. The CDR3 sequence is 13 residues long. With 4 bases removed from V and 0 bases from J, the gap between germline ends came to 6 bases. CDR1 is SGHDT and CDR2 is YYEEEE in the germline V gene.